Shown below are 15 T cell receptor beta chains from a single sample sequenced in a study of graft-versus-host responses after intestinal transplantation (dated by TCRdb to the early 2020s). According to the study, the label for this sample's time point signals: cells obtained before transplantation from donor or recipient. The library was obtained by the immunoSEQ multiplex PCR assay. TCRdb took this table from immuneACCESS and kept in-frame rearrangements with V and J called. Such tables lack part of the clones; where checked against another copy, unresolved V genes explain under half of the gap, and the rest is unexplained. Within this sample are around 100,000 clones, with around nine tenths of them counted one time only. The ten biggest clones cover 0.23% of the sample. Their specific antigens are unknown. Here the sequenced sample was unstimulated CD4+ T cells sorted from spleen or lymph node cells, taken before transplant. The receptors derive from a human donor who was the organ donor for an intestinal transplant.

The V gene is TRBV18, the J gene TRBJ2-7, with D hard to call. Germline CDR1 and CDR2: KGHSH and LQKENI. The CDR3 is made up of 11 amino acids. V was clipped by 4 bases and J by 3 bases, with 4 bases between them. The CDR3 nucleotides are TGTGCCAGCTCACAGGGCTACGAGCAGTACTTC. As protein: CASSQGYEQYF.

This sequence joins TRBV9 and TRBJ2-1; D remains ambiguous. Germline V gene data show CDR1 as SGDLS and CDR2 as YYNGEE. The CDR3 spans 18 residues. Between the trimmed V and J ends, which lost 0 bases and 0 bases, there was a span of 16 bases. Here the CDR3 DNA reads TGTGCCAGCAGCGTAGTCCCGGGTAGCAGCAGCTCCTACAATGAGCAGTTCTTC. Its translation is CASSVVPGSSSSYNEQFF.

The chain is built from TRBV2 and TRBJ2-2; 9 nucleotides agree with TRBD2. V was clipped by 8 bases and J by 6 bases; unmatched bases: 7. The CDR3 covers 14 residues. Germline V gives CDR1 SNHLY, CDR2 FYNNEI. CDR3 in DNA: TGTGCCAGCGCTGGGCTAGCGGGACCCGGGGAGCTGTTTTTT. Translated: CASAGLAGPGELFF.

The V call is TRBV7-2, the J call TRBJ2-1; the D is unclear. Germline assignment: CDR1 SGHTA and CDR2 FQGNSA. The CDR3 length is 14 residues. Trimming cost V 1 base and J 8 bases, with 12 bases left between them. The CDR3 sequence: CASSLVSVLDEQFF. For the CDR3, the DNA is TGTGCCAGCAGCTTAGTTTCCGTTCTGGATGAGCAGTTCTTC.

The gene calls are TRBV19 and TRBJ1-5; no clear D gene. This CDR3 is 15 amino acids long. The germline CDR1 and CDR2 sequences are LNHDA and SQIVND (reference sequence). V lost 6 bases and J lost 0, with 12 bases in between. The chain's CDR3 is CASRPLHSSNQPQHF. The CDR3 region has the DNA TGTGCCAGTAGACCCCTACACAGTAGCAATCAGCCCCAGCATTTT. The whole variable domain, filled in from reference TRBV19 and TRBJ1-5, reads DGGITQSPKYLFRKEGQNVTLSCEQNLNHDAMYWYRQDPGQGLRLIYYSQIVNDFQKGDIAEGYSVSREKKESFPLTVTSAQKNPTAFYLCASRPLHSSNQPQHFGDGTRLSIL.

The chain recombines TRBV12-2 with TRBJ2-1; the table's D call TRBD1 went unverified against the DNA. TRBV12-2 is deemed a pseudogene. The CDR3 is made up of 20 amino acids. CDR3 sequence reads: CASRLAPPGQYSPSHNEQFF. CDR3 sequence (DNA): TGTGCAAGTCGCTTAGCCCCCCCGGGACAGTACAGTCCCTCTCACAATGAGCAGTTCTTC.

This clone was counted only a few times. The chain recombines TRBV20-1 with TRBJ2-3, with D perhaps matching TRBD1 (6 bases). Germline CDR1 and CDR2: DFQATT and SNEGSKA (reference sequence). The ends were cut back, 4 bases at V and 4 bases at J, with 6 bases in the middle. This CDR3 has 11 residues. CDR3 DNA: TGCAGTGCTACAGGGGCAGATACGCAGTATTTT. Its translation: CSATGADTQYF.

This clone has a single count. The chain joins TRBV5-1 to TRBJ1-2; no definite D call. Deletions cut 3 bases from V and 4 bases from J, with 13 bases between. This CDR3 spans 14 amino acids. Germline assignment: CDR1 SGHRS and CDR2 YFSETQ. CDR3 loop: CASSSNTGIYGYTF. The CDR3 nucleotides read TGCGCCAGCAGCTCCAATACGGGGATCTATGGCTACACCTTC.

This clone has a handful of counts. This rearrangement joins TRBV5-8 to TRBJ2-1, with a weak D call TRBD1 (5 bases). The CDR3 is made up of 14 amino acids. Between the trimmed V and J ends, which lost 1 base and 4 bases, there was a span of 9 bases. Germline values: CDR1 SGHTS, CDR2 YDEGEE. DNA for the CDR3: TGTGCCAGCAGCTTGCAGGGTTTATACAATGAGCAGTTCTTC. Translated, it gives CASSLQGLYNEQFF.

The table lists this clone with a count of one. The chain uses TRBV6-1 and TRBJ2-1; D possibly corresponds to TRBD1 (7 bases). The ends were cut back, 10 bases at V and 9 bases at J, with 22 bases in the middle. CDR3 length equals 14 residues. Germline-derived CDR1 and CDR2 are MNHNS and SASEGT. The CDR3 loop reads CAIATGRYPGEQFF. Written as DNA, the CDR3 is TGTGCCATTGCGACAGGGAGGTACCCGGGTGAGCAGTTCTTC.

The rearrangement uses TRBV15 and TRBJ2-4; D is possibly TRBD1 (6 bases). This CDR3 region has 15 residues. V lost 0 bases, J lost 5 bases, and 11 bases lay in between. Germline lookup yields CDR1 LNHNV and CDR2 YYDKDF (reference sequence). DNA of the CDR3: TGTGCCACCAGCAGAGATAGGGGGTATGAAAACATTCAGTACTTC. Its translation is CATSRDRGYENIQYF.

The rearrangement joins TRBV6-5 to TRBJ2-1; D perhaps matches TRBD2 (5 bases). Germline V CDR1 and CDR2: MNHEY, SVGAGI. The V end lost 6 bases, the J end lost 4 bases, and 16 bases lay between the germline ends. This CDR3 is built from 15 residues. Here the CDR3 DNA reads TGTGCCAGCAGCCGGATGTCGCGGGTTTACAATGAGCAGTTCTTC. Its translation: CASSRMSRVYNEQFF.

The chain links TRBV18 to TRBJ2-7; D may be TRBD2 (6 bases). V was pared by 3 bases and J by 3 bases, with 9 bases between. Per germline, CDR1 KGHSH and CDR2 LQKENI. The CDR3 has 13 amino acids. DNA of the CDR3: TGTGCCAGCTCACCGGGGGGAAACTACGAGCAGTACTTC. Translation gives CASSPGGNYEQYF.

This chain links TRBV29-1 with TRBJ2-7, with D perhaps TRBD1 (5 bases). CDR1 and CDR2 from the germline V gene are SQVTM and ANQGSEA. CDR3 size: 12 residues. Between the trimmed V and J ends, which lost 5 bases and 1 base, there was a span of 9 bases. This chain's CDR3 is CSVSGQSYEQYF. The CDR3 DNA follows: TGCAGCGTTTCCGGACAATCCTACGAGCAGTACTTC.

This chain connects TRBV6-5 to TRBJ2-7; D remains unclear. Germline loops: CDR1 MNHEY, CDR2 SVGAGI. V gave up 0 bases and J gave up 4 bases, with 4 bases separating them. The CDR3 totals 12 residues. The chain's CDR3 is CASSYSVYEQYF. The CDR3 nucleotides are TGTGCCAGCAGTTACTCGGTATACGAGCAGTACTTC.